This T cell receptor (beta chain) was profiled in a study of metastatic and nonmetastatic thyroid tumors. The wider study: Repertoire data that came from the blood and tumor or nodule tissue of malignant and benign thyroid patients were compared.

Prior to thyroid surgery, none of the patients had received any treatment. TCRdb reanalyzed the PCR reads via MiXCR. This sample yields some 46,000 clones, of which 24% are seen a single time; about 3.3% belongs to the top ten. CDR3 size: 12 residues. Per germline, CDR1 MNHNS and CDR2 SASEGT. Trimming cost V 7 bases and J 6 bases, with 12 bases left between them. J is TRBJ1-2 and V is TRBV6-1; no firm D call. Material for sequencing was blood. The receptor was isolated from a male donor with papillary thyroid cancer or a benign thyroid nodule (not recorded which). Some clones in this sample may be carry-over from other donors' samples. DNA for the CDR3: TGTGCCAGCACAGTACGCGGGGATGGCTACACCTTC. Residues: CASTVRGDGYTF.